This T cell receptor (beta chain) was documented in a study of T-cell memory formation after mild COVID-19. Across the whole study: TCR clusters mostly belonged to single donors. Study-level findings and limits: Contracting CD4+ clones were located mainly in CM and EM, and CD8+ clones in EMRA. Researchers found some responding clones in pre-infection memory, a sign that cross-reactive memory joined.

Using constant-segment primers, 5'RACE produced TCR alpha and TCR beta cDNA libraries carrying sample barcodes and UMIs. TCRdb processed the 5' RACE reads anew with MiXCR; each CDR3 protein has one entry. The repertoire holds roughly 130,000 distinct CDR3 sequences, with about 15% as singletons. The V segment lost 4 bases and the J segment 5 bases; nucleotides outside the gene matches: 2. The CDR3 length is 13 residues. This clonotype has more than one count but fewer than ten. Its target is not known. Sequencing was done on a sample of PBMCs or a T cell subset sorted from them (not recorded which). This sequence originates from an adult woman who had mild COVID-19 (a few samples of this study predate the infection). Cell type and time point are not known. This rearrangement joins TRBV12-3 or TRBV12-4 to TRBJ2-5, with 9 bases that match TRBD2. The CDR3 sequence is CASSSSGGETQYF. The CDR3 DNA reads TGTGCCAGCAGTTCAAGCGGGGGGGAGACCCAGTACTTC.